The sequence of this TCR beta chain was determined in a study of T cell responses to AZD1222 COVID-19 vaccine. About the study: Researchers grouped second doses given at about 4 or about 12 weeks into one pool.

A note on this clone: Its antigen is not identified.

Regarding the study as a whole: Spike-specific TCR breadth and depth grew following two AZD1222 doses. Baseline serology detected seropositivity in only six or seven AZD1222 recipients. CD4 TCRs associated with vaccination spanned spike, dominating at 160-218 and 743-854.

Some clones are missing from TCRdb's copy, which holds only in-frame ones; the method was immunoSEQ multiplex PCR. The sample includes 100,000 to 150,000 clones, approximately 90% of them seen just once. There are 15 residues in the CDR3. V dropped 4 bases and J dropped 4; count of bases not matched to a gene: 10. CDR1 is SGHNT and CDR2 is YYREEE in the germline V gene (reference sequence). This material consisted of peripheral blood, taken on day 0 of AZD1222 vaccination. V is TRBV5-4 and J is TRBJ2-7, with 8 positions matching TRBD2. The clonotype was recovered from an adult in good health. CDR3 amino acids: CASSRSGSQGYEQYF. In DNA, the CDR3 is TGTGCCAGCAGCCGCAGCGGGAGCCAGGGTTACGAGCAGTACTTC.